This T cell receptor (beta chain) was sequenced during a study of blood T cell repertoires in COVID-19. Study summary: Spain, Italy and the United States supplied samples that represented acute and convalescent COVID-19. PBMCs, B-cell-depleted T cells, or T cells provided the cDNA or gDNA that made up the material.

Germline-derived CDR1 and CDR2 are MGHRA and YSYEKL. This CDR3 contains 15 residues. Trimming took off 0 bases at V and 5 bases at J, with 13 bases between the two ends. Original methodology: For nucleated cells, counts were estimated from reference gene primer amplification. Produced via immunoSEQ multiplex PCR; TCRdb's table is partial and in-frame only. The DNA was the basis for D and trimming; V, J and clone size are from that table. This table has fewer than 110,000 clones, 84% appearing once. The clonotype originates from a human donor in a cohort sampled during active or convalescent COVID-19. The chain employs TRBV4-1 and TRBJ2-5; unclear D gene. The sequenced material came from peripheral blood. CDR3 sequence reads: CASSQEGRSTETQYF. For the CDR3, the DNA is TGCGCCAGCAGCCAAGAGGGCAGGTCAACGGAGACCCAGTACTTC.